Presented here are 19 T cell receptor beta chains from one specimen sequenced in a study of cytomegalovirus exposure and HLA in healthy donors. The primer mix had 60 Vbeta and 13 Jbeta primers. Assay: immunoSEQ multiplex PCR; the TCRdb copy retains only in-frame clones and omits some. The sample has around 100,000 clones; around 75% are singletons. The source material was PBMCs. These receptors originate from a woman aged 25 to 39 in good health and CMV-seronegative.

This chain connects TRBV4-3 to TRBJ1-1; 8 bases align to TRBD1. Trimming removed 0 bases from V and 4 bases from J; junction bases left unmatched: 4. Germline V CDR1 and CDR2: LGHNA, YSLEER. The length of the CDR3 is 15 residues. CDR3 DNA: TGCGCCAGCAGCCAAGAGACAGGGGATATCACTGAAGCTTTCTTT. This translates into CASSQETGDITEAFF.

The rearrangement uses TRBV7-2 and TRBJ1-3, with D possibly being TRBD1 (5 bases). This CDR3 has 17 amino acids. Trimming removed 3 bases at V and 2 bases at J, with 17 bases between. CDR1 is SGHTA, CDR2 FQGNSA, per germline. The CDR3 coding sequence is TGTGCCAGCAGCTTTGTAGTCGGGGGGATGACTGGAAACACCATATATTTT. Translated: CASSFVVGGMTGNTIYF.

The V call is TRBV27, the J call TRBJ1-1, with TRBD1 identical over 9 bases. This CDR3 has 15 residues. Per germline, CDR1 MNHEY and CDR2 SMNVEV (reference sequence). The V and J ends lost 3 bases and 5 bases, in that order; junction bases with no gene match: 7. CDR3 region: CASSFGDRDLTEAFF. CDR3 in DNA: TGTGCCAGCAGTTTCGGGGACAGGGATTTGACTGAAGCTTTCTTT.

The chain combines TRBV7-3 with TRBJ1-1; 7 bases fit TRBD1. Germline V gives CDR1 SGHTA, CDR2 FQGTGA. Losses at the gene ends were 5 bases for V and 1 base for J; bases not matched to a gene: 4. The CDR3 is 14 residues long. In DNA form, the CDR3 reads TGTGCCAGCAGCCCACAGGGGTGGAACACTGAAGCTTTCTTT. It encodes CASSPQGWNTEAFF.

The genes are TRBV18 and TRBJ2-3; possibly TRBD2 for D (6 bases). Germline V gene data show CDR1 as KGHSH and CDR2 as LQKENI. Trimming took 2 bases from V and 0 from J, leaving 12 bases between them. The CDR3 consists of 16 residues. As DNA, the CDR3 is TGTGCCAGCTCACCATTTGAAGCGGGCAGCACAGATACGCAGTATTTT. This sequence encodes CASSPFEAGSTDTQYF.

This clone was seen just once. This chain links TRBV12-5 with TRBJ1-5; D is ambiguous. Germline-derived CDR1 and CDR2 are LGHNT and FRNRAP. This CDR3 has 14 residues. Trimming took off 2 bases at V and 2 bases at J, with 7 bases between the two ends. The CDR3 DNA reads TGTGCTAGTGGTTTGTTGAGTCGCAATCAGCCCCAGCATTTT. Translation: CASGLLSRNQPQHF.

This chain joins TRBV6-5 and TRBJ2-2; 9 nucleotides agree with TRBD1. V dropped 4 bases and J dropped 5; count of bases not matched to a gene: 5. Germline V CDR1 and CDR2: MNHEY, SVGAGI. This CDR3 is 15 amino acids long. CDR3 in DNA: TGTGCCAGCAGTTCCCCGGGACAGGGAACCGGGGAGCTGTTTTTT. It is translated as CASSSPGQGTGELFF.

CDR3 sequence (DNA): TGCGCCAGCAGCTTGGACAGCCAAGAGACCCAGTACTTC. This gives the protein CASSLDSQETQYF. This chain uses TRBV5-1 with TRBJ2-5; D unresolved. The V end was cut by 0 bases, the J end by 1 base, with 4 bases between. Germline CDR1 reads SGHRS; CDR2 reads YFSETQ. The CDR3 consists of 13 residues. Looking up the rest from reference TRBV5-1 and TRBJ2-5 gives the full variable domain: KAGVTQTPRYLIKTRGQQVTLSCSPISGHRSVSWYQQTPGQGLQFLFEYFSETQRNKGNFPGRFSGRQFSNSRSEMNVSTLELGDSALYLCASSLDSQETQYFGPGTRLLVL.

There are a few counts of this clone. This chain connects TRBV27 to TRBJ2-6, with 7 nucleotides matching TRBD1. The CDR3 has 16 residues. Trimming at V came to 2 bases and at J to 5 bases, leaving 6 bases not matched to a gene. CDR1 is MNHEY, CDR2 SMNVEV, per germline (reference sequence). CDR3 region: CASSLRGLERANVLTF. The CDR3 region has the DNA TGTGCCAGCAGTTTAAGGGGGCTCGAGAGGGCCAACGTCCTGACTTTC.

This chain links TRBV10-3 with TRBJ2-6, with 9 nucleotides matching TRBD1. The CDR3 length is 16 residues. CDR1 ENHRY and CDR2 SYGVKD come from the germline V gene. V shed 6 bases and J 0 bases; nucleotides not matched to a gene: 3. This chain's CDR3 is CAIRQGADSGANVLTF. DNA of the CDR3: TGTGCCATCAGACAGGGGGCCGACTCTGGGGCCAACGTCCTGACTTTC.

The chain joins TRBV19 to TRBJ1-1; D gene ambiguous. The germline CDR1 and CDR2 sequences are LNHDA and SQIVND (reference sequence). CDR3 size: 15 residues. V was shortened by 4 bases and J by 0 bases, with 12 bases between the two germline ends. As DNA, the CDR3 is TGTGCCAGTAGTAGGGGTACGGGAATGAACACTGAAGCTTTCTTT. Its translation: CASSRGTGMNTEAFF.

This clone came up a few times. The V and J genes are TRBV30 and TRBJ1-1, with unresolved D. The V end was cut by 8 bases, the J end by 7 bases, with 14 bases between. Germline V CDR1 and CDR2: GTSNPN, SVGIG (reference sequence). The CDR3 extends over 11 amino acids. This chain's CDR3 is CALIPGSEAFF. Written as DNA, the CDR3 is TGTGCCCTCATACCGGGAAGTGAAGCTTTCTTT. The variable domain in full, completed from reference TRBV30 and TRBJ1-1, reads SQTIHQWPATLVQPVGSPLSLECTVEGTSNPNLYWYRQAAGRGLQLLFYSVGIGQISSEVPQNLSASRPQDRQFILSSKKLLLSDSGFYLCALIPGSEAFFGQGTRLTVV.

The chain carries TRBV4-2 and TRBJ1-1; no definite D call. Germline assignment: CDR1 LGHNA and CDR2 YNFKEQ. The CDR3 totals 14 residues. Trimming left V 5 bases short and J 4 bases short, with 14 bases between. The CDR3 DNA sequence: TGTGCCAGCAGCAACGGTATCGGGGTCACTGAAGCTTTCTTT. This translates into CASSNGIGVTEAFF.

V gene TRBV9 combines with J gene TRBJ1-2, with unresolved D. The CDR3 sequence is 14 residues long. Germline CDR1 reads SGDLS; CDR2 reads YYNGEE. The V end was cut by 0 bases, the J end by 0 bases, with 6 bases between. The CDR3 region has the DNA TGTGCCAGCAGCGTAGGCCAGGCTAACTATGGCTACACCTTC. As protein: CASSVGQANYGYTF.

The rearrangement joins TRBV5-6 to TRBJ1-1, with D unresolved. Germline lookup yields CDR1 SGHDT and CDR2 YYEEEE. The CDR3 is made up of 12 amino acids. The germline V and J ends were trimmed by 5 bases and 4 bases, with 9 bases remaining between them. The CDR3 sequence is CASRISGTEAFF. CDR3 bases: TGTGCCAGCAGGATTTCGGGCACTGAAGCTTTCTTT.

This clone was detected only a few times. The chain links TRBV6-5 to TRBJ2-5, with a possible D match to TRBD2 (6 bases). The CDR3 length is 12 residues. V was cut by 5 bases and J by 5 bases, with 9 bases left in between. Germline values: CDR1 MNHEY, CDR2 SVGAGI. This CDR3 is CASSGAGETQYF. The CDR3 nucleotides read TGTGCCAGCAGTGGGGCGGGGGAGACCCAGTACTTC.

This clone has just one count. The V call is TRBV27, the J call TRBJ1-5; D is perhaps TRBD1 (6 bases). Germline values: CDR1 MNHEY, CDR2 SMNVEV (reference sequence). With 4 bases removed from V and 7 bases from J, the gap between germline ends came to 23 bases. The CDR3 contains 17 residues. CDR3 amino acids: CASSYAQSGAGEQPQHF. CDR3 nucleotide sequence: TGTGCCAGCAGTTATGCCCAGTCGGGGGCGGGGGAGCAGCCCCAGCATTTT.

The chain combines TRBV9 with TRBJ2-1, with TRBD2 identical over 8 bases. There are 16 residues in the CDR3. Germline V gene lookup returns CDR1 SGDLS and CDR2 YYNGEE. The V segment lost 2 bases and the J segment 0 bases; nucleotides outside the gene matches: 4. The CDR3 here is CASSVSSGNSYNEQFF. The CDR3 bases are TGTGCCAGCAGCGTGAGTAGCGGGAACTCCTACAATGAGCAGTTCTTC.

This clone was counted a single time. The V and J genes are TRBV5-1 and TRBJ2-5; possible D gene TRBD1, 6 bases. The CDR3 contains 15 residues. The germline CDR1 and CDR2 sequences are SGHRS and YFSETQ. The V end was cut by 4 bases, the J end by 3 bases, with 16 bases between. The CDR3 reads CASSRDGTPKETQYF. The CDR3, as DNA: TGCGCCAGCAGCCGAGACGGGACACCCAAAGAGACCCAGTACTTC.